This is a list of T cell receptor beta chains from one sample in a study of CD8 T cells in Susac syndrome. Using its own MiXCR run on the immunoSEQ multiplex PCR reads, TCRdb lists one record per CDR3 protein. The data contain roughly 190,000 distinct CDR3 sequences, 90% to 97% of them singletons. Material for sequencing was CD4+ T cells from PBMCs. These receptors came from a human donor with Susac syndrome. Both conserved end residues are part of each CDR3. Each record gives: J gene, CDR3 length, V gene, CDR3 protein.

TRBJ1-1 | 16 | TRBV7-7 | CASSPIKTISNTEAFF
TRBJ2-2 | 14 | TRBV7-3 | CASSPSTNTGELFF
TRBJ2-6 | 15 | TRBV6-1 | CASSQKGIWANVLTF
TRBJ2-7 | 15 | TRBV24-1 | CATRVRDRVTYEQYF
TRBJ1-2 | 16 | TRBV3-1 | CASSHGIQGKNYGYTF
TRBJ2-3 | 11 | TRBV6-2/TRBV6-3 | CASTDEDTQYF
TRBJ2-7 | 15 | TRBV20-1 | CSAMKGTGVAYEQYF
TRBJ1-1 | 13 | TRBV19 | CASSTQQARRAFF
TRBJ2-5 | 15 | TRBV9 | CASSVVGGGGETQYF
TRBJ1-1 | 15 | TRBV30 | CAWRWDRGLNTEAFF
TRBJ2-3 | 14 | TRBV29-1 | CSDLGTTRTDTQYF
TRBJ1-2 | 14 | TRBV6-2/TRBV6-3 | CASSRQGPYWGYTF
TRBJ1-5 | 15 | TRBV30 | CAWSVTGTGDQPQHF
TRBJ1-4 | 12 | TRBV4-1 | CASSRPNEKLFF
TRBJ1-3 | 13 | TRBV29-1 | CSAADSLGNTIYF
TRBJ1-1 | 13 | TRBV14 | CASSQERVTEAFF
TRBJ2-3 | 14 | TRBV5-1 | CASLGQGFPDTQYF
TRBJ2-1 | 14 | TRBV7-3 | CASSLGWATPSQFF
TRBJ2-7 | 15 | TRBV11-1 | CASSRPGQLIYEQYF
TRBJ1-5 | 15 | TRBV15 | CATSRAPGTNQPQHF
TRBJ2-7 | 13 | TRBV29-1 | CSATTTGSYEQYF
TRBJ1-4 | 12 | TRBV20-1 | CSAGGTNEKLFF
TRBJ2-5 | 15 | TRBV11-1 | CASSPQTGGSKTQYF
TRBJ2-7 | 13 | TRBV2 | CASSPGTYYEQYF
TRBJ2-1 | 13 | TRBV27 | CASRPTGGGTEFF
TRBJ2-1 | 16 | TRBV6-5 | CASSYSAGGQYNEQFF
TRBJ2-7 | 17 | TRBV23-1 | CASSQSYTEWSSYEQYF
TRBJ2-7 | 13 | TRBV12-3/TRBV12-4 | CASSFGVGGEQYF
TRBJ1-5 | 14 | TRBV25-1 | CASSDPGPNQPQHF
TRBJ1-2 | 12 | TRBV12-5 | CASGLESYGYTF
TRBJ2-7 | 14 | TRBV9 | CASSPSGTTYEQYF
TRBJ1-6 | 17 | TRBV3-1 | CASSPGMGPPLNSPLHF